The 28 T cell receptor beta chains presented below share a single source sample, sequenced in a study of blood T cell repertoires in COVID-19. Clones were read by immunoSEQ multiplex PCR, and TCRdb kept only the in-frame ones, dropping some. The sample includes over 90,000 clones, around 92% seen only once; the top ten take roughly 4.2%. The sample taken for sequencing was peripheral blood. The receptors were sampled from a man between 18 and 35 years old with acute or convalescent COVID-19.

The sample holds one count of this clone. The rearrangement links TRBV14 to TRBJ2-7, with a tentative D call TRBD2 (6 bases). The CDR3 covers 13 residues. Germline V gene lookup returns CDR1 SGHDN and CDR2 FVKESK. V was cut by 6 bases and J by 4 bases, with 13 bases left in between. CDR3 protein: CASSRLGGYEQYF. The CDR3 coding sequence is TGTGCCAGCAGTCGTTTGGGAGGTTACGAGCAGTACTTC.

This clone came up a few times. The chain is built from TRBV2 and TRBJ1-2; a possible D gene is TRBD1 (5 bases). The V end was cut by 6 bases, the J end by 4 bases, with 21 bases between. Germline values: CDR1 SNHLY, CDR2 FYNNEI. The CDR3 spans 16 residues. CDR3 protein: CASRAPPGLQFYGYTF. CDR3 DNA sequence: TGTGCCAGCAGAGCCCCGCCGGGACTACAATTCTATGGCTACACCTTC.

This chain uses TRBV7-2 with TRBJ1-5; a weak D match, TRBD1 (6 bases). The germline CDR1 and CDR2 sequences are SGHTA and FQGNSA. This CDR3 has 13 amino acids. V was clipped by 2 bases and J by 4 bases, with 6 bases between them. CDR3 amino acids: CASSLQGNQPQHF. DNA for the CDR3: TGTGCCAGCAGCTTACAGGGGAATCAGCCCCAGCATTTT. The whole variable domain, remainder taken from reference TRBV7-2 and TRBJ1-5, is GAGVSQSPSNKVTEKGKDVELRCDPISGHTALYWYRQSLGQGLEFLIYFQGNSAPDKSGLPSDRFSAERTGGSVSTLTIQRTQQEDSAVYLCASSLQGNQPQHFGDGTRLSIL.

This chain connects TRBV19 to TRBJ1-1; D may be TRBD1 (5 bases). The CDR3 length is 14 residues. V lost 3 bases and J lost 3, with 11 bases in between. Germline V gene lookup returns CDR1 LNHDA and CDR2 SQIVND (reference sequence). The CDR3 DNA sequence: TGTGCCAGTAGTATGCGGGGGAGTGACACTGAAGCTTTCTTT. Translated, it gives CASSMRGSDTEAFF.

The V gene is TRBV3-1 (or the pseudogene TRBV3-2), the J gene TRBJ1-6; possibly TRBD1 for D (6 bases). This CDR3 contains 16 residues. CDR1 and CDR2 from the germline V gene are LGHDT and YNNKEL (reference sequence). V was shortened by 0 bases and J by 1 base, with 7 bases between the two germline ends. The CDR3 sequence is CASSQEGQSYNSPLHF. CDR3 nucleotides: TGTGCCAGCAGCCAAGAAGGACAGTCCTATAATTCACCCCTCCACTTT.

The V gene is TRBV9, the J gene TRBJ2-3, with 7 nucleotides matching TRBD1. Per germline, CDR1 SGDLS and CDR2 YYNGEE. J gave up 4 bases and V 3 bases, and 5 bases lay outside the gene matches. The CDR3 has 14 residues. The CDR3 loop is CASSARQGADTQYF. The CDR3 DNA sequence: TGTGCCAGCAGCGCCAGACAGGGAGCAGATACGCAGTATTTT.

The rearrangement uses TRBV7-9 and TRBJ1-2; D might be TRBD1 (5 bases). V lost 3 bases, J lost 10 bases, and 9 bases lay in between. There are 11 residues in the CDR3. The germline V gene has CDR1 SEHNR and CDR2 FQNEAQ (reference sequence). CDR3 DNA: TGTGCCAGCAGCTTGGGGGGAGACTACACCTTC. It codes for CASSLGGDYTF.

The chain joins TRBV15 to TRBJ1-1; the D gene is possibly TRBD1 (6 bases). This CDR3 spans 15 amino acids. Germline CDR1 LNHNV, CDR2 YYDKDF (reference sequence). Trimming removed 0 bases at V and 8 bases at J, with 16 bases between. The CDR3, as DNA: TGTGCCACCAGCAGAGATACGACAGGCCTGGGGGAAGCTTTCTTT. It encodes CATSRDTTGLGEAFF.

V and J are TRBV11-2 and TRBJ2-7, with D maybe TRBD2 (5 bases). Per the germline V gene, CDR1 is SGHAT and CDR2 is FQNNGV. CDR3 size: 17 residues. V lost 1 base to trimming and J lost 2 bases, with 18 bases between them. The CDR3 is CASSLVTGVYNTYEQYF. The CDR3 nucleotides read TGTGCCAGCAGCTTAGTTACCGGGGTCTACAATACCTACGAGCAGTACTTC.

The chain has TRBV10-2 and TRBJ1-1, with D hard to call. The CDR3 extends over 14 amino acids. Per the germline V gene, CDR1 is WSHSY and CDR2 is SAAADI. Trimming took 7 bases from V and 5 from J, leaving 17 bases between them. The CDR3 loop is CASNSDTLRTEAFF. CDR3 nucleotides: TGCGCCAGCAATTCCGACACTCTCCGGACTGAAGCTTTCTTT.

Worth noting for this clone: One junction end does not reproduce the germline sequence, and a read error may be involved. The rearrangement links TRBV2 to TRBJ1-2, with TRBD1 matching over 9 bases. Germline values: CDR1 SNHLY, CDR2 FYNNEI. This CDR3 region has 12 residues. The CDR3 region is CASSEERWDRAF. The CDR3 region has the DNA TGTGCCAGCAGTGAAGAACGATGGGACAGGGCATTC.

V and J are TRBV12-3 or TRBV12-4 and TRBJ1-1, with D unresolved. The germline V and J ends were trimmed by 7 bases and 7 bases, with 16 bases remaining between them. This CDR3 region has 13 residues. The CDR3 loop is CASTMDGKIEAFF. DNA of the CDR3: TGTGCCAGCACTATGGACGGGAAGATTGAAGCTTTCTTT.

CDR3 protein: CASRNRLQPSPGSYNSPLHF. The CDR3 DNA reads TGCGCCAGCAGGAATCGACTACAGCCGTCCCCAGGCTCCTATAATTCACCCCTCCACTTT. The V and J genes are TRBV10-1 and TRBJ1-6, with unresolved D. The length of the CDR3 is 20 residues. Looked up from germline, CDR1 is WNHNN and CDR2 is SYGVQD (reference sequence). Trimming removed 6 bases at V and 0 bases at J, with 24 bases between.

This clone was observed once. V and J are TRBV10-3 and TRBJ1-5, with TRBD1 matching over 8 bases. V lost 3 bases and J lost 6; bases outside the gene matches: 7. Germline lookup yields CDR1 ENHRY and CDR2 SYGVKD. The CDR3 is 15 residues long. The CDR3 DNA follows: TGTGCCATCAGTGAATTCCCAGGGGGCGGTCAGCCCCAGCATTTT. Its translation is CAISEFPGGGQPQHF.

The rearrangement joins TRBV29-1 to TRBJ2-1; maybe TRBD1 (6 bases). Germline values: CDR1 SQVTM, CDR2 ANQGSEA. The CDR3 covers 12 residues. Trimming stripped 4 bases from V and 9 bases from J, with 13 bases between. The CDR3: CSVGQGIGEQFF. The DNA for the CDR3 is TGCAGCGTTGGGCAGGGGATAGGTGAGCAGTTCTTC.

J is TRBJ2-2 and V is TRBV24-1; 7 bases align to TRBD1. There are 15 residues in the CDR3. CDR1 and CDR2 (germline): KGHDR, SFDVKD. The junction had 6 bases not matched to a gene; V was cut back by 2 bases and J by 7 bases. CDR3: CATSDSGTDSGELFF. CDR3 DNA sequence: TGTGCCACCAGTGATTCCGGGACAGACAGCGGGGAGCTGTTTTTT.

The rearrangement uses TRBV9 and TRBJ1-2, with TRBD1 as a possible D gene (5 bases). Per germline, CDR1 SGDLS and CDR2 YYNGEE. The V and J ends lost 0 bases and 4 bases respectively, with 13 bases between them. This CDR3 comprises 15 residues. CDR3 nucleotides: TGTGCCAGCAGCGTAGAAGCAGGCAGGGTCTATGGCTACACCTTC. Encoded protein: CASSVEAGRVYGYTF.

The V gene is TRBV19, the J gene TRBJ1-2, with 8 positions matching TRBD1. Per germline, CDR1 LNHDA and CDR2 SQIVND (reference sequence). Germline trimming cut 2 bases from V and 6 bases from J; bases unmatched to any gene: 8. The CDR3 sequence is 15 residues long. The CDR3 loop is CASSIQTGDYDGYTF. The CDR3 DNA sequence: TGTGCCAGTAGTATACAGACAGGGGATTACGATGGCTACACCTTC.

CDR3 amino acids: CASSSKASGYNEQFF. For the CDR3, the DNA is TGTGCCAGCAGCTCGAAGGCTAGCGGATACAATGAGCAGTTCTTC. The chain couples TRBV7-8 to TRBJ2-1, with 7 nucleotides matching TRBD2. Germline V gives CDR1 SGHVS, CDR2 FQNEAQ. The CDR3 runs to 15 residues. The J segment lost 4 bases and the V segment lost 4 bases, leaving 7 bases of the junction unmatched. The full variable domain, completed using reference TRBV7-8 and TRBJ2-1, is GAGVSQSPRYKVAKRGQDVALRCDPISGHVSLFWYQQALGQGPEFLTYFQNEAQLDKSGLPSDRFFAERPEGSVSTLKIQRTQQEDSAVYLCASSSKASGYNEQFFGPGTRLTVL.

The rearrangement links TRBV5-1 to TRBJ1-1, with D unclear. Trimming took 4 bases from V and 4 from J, leaving 17 bases between them. In germline, CDR1 is SGHRS, CDR2 YFSETQ. This CDR3 is 15 amino acids long. CDR3 sequence reads: CASSTEATSGTEAFF. The CDR3 DNA follows: TGCGCCAGCAGCACTGAGGCTACGAGTGGCACTGAAGCTTTCTTT.

The rearrangement links TRBV30 to TRBJ1-2; 10 nucleotides match TRBD1. V dropped 5 bases and J dropped 7; count of bases not matched to a gene: 7. From germline, CDR1 is GTSNPN and CDR2 SVGIG (reference sequence). This CDR3 region has 13 residues. The CDR3 loop is CAWDRTGGSGYTF. The DNA of the CDR3 is TGTGCCTGGGATCGGACAGGGGGATCTGGCTACACCTTC.

Regarding this clone: Other DNA sequences of this sample code for an identical CDR3. V is TRBV5-1 and J is TRBJ1-1; no reliable D call. Germline loops: CDR1 SGHRS, CDR2 YFSETQ. Trimming stripped 0 bases from V and 1 base from J, with 7 bases between. This CDR3 region has 14 residues. CDR3 amino acids: CASSLDRANTEAFF. The CDR3 nucleotides are TGCGCCAGCAGCTTGGACAGAGCGAACACTGAAGCTTTCTTT.

The J gene is TRBJ2-7, the V gene TRBV27; 10 positions match TRBD2. V lost 0 bases, J lost 1 base, and 9 bases stayed unmatched. This CDR3 region has 18 residues. Germline assignment: CDR1 MNHEY and CDR2 SMNVEV (reference sequence). The CDR3 DNA reads as TGTGCCAGCAGTTTATCAGGAGTAGCGGGAGGCGGGTCCTACGAGCAGTACTTC. This sequence encodes CASSLSGVAGGGSYEQYF.

This chain joins TRBV7-9 and TRBJ2-5; 8 bases agree with TRBD2. Unmatched junction bases numbered 7, after V lost 5 bases and J lost 5 bases. CDR3 length: 14 amino acids. CDR1 is SEHNR and CDR2 is FQNEAQ in the germline V gene (reference sequence). The CDR3 DNA reads as TGTGCCAGCAGCCCTCCGGGGGGGCTGGAGACCCAGTACTTC. Protein sequence: CASSPPGGLETQYF.

In its sample, this clone was seen once. The chain carries TRBV19 and TRBJ2-3; possibly TRBD2 for D (5 bases). This CDR3 is 12 amino acids long. Germline CDR1 LNHDA, CDR2 SQIVND (reference sequence). Trimming stripped 2 bases from V and 7 bases from J, with 7 bases between. The CDR3 spells CASSITGNTQYF. The DNA for the CDR3 is TGTGCCAGTAGTATAACCGGGAATACGCAGTATTTT.

This clone was counted a few times. CDR3 DNA sequence: TGTGCCAGCAGCTTACCAGCGGGAGCCGCCTACGAGCAGTACTTC. Amino acid sequence: CASSLPAGAAYEQYF. The V and J genes are TRBV3-1 (or the pseudogene TRBV3-2) and TRBJ2-7; 8 positions agree with TRBD2. Per the germline V gene, CDR1 is LGHDT and CDR2 is YNNKEL (reference sequence). This CDR3 region has 15 residues. Unmatched junction bases numbered 8, after V lost 5 bases and J lost 2 bases.

The rearrangement links TRBV2 to TRBJ2-7, with D possibly TRBD1 on 6 matching bases. Trimming stripped 8 bases from V and 0 bases from J, with 14 bases between. Germline V gene sequence: CDR1 SNHLY, CDR2 FYNNEI. The CDR3 runs 14 residues. CDR3 DNA: TGTGCCAGCTTCCCGACAGGAGTCTCCTACGAGCAGTACTTC. Encoded protein: CASFPTGVSYEQYF.

The chain carries TRBV12-5 and TRBJ2-5; 9 bases line up with TRBD1. This CDR3 comprises 16 residues. The germline gives CDR1 LGHNT, CDR2 FRNRAP. With V trimmed by 0 bases and J by 2 bases, 4 bases remained unmatched. The CDR3 region has the DNA TGTGCTAGTGGTTTGGTTCTGGACAGGGGTCAAGAGACCCAGTACTTC. It translates to CASGLVLDRGQETQYF.